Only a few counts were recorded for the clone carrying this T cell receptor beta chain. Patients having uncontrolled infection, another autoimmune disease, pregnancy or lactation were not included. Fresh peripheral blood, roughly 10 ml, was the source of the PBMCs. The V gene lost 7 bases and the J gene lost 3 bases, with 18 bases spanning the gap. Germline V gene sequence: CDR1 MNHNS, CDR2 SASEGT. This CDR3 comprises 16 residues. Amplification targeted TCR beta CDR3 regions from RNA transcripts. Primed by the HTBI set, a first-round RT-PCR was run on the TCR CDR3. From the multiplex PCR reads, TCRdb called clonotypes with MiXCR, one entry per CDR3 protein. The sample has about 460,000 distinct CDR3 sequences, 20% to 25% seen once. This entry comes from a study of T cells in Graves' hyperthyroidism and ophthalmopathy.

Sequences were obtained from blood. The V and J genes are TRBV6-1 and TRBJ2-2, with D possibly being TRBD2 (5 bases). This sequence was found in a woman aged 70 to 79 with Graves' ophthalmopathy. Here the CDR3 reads CASTRGSFGDTGELFF. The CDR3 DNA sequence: TGTGCCAGCACGAGAGGGTCTTTTGGAGACACCGGGGAGCTGTTTTTT.